A single T cell receptor beta chain is shown here with its context. The source of the sample is a study of blood T cell repertoires in COVID-19. Overall study: PBMCs, B-cell-depleted T cells, or T cells provided the cDNA or gDNA that made up the material.

As processed by the authors: Amplification of reference gene primers was used by the study to estimate nucleated cell counts. Repertoires were generated with immunoSEQ multiplex PCR, while TCRdb's copy carries only in-frame clones and drops some. That table supplies the V and J calls and clone size; D and trimming were determined from the DNA. The sample has a few hundred thousand clones, roughly 86% seen once. Germline values: CDR1 LNHDA, CDR2 SQIVND (reference sequence). The trim removed 5 bases at V and 4 bases at J, leaving 10 bases unmatched. The CDR3 has 15 residues. This TCR derives from a human donor with acute or convalescent COVID-19. The donor label of this sample is uncertain. The gene calls are TRBV19 and TRBJ1-2; 7 bases match TRBD1. Sequenced: peripheral blood. The CDR3 DNA sequence: TGTGCCAGTAGTGATGACAGGGATCGCGCCTATGGCTACACCTTC. Translating it yields CASSDDRDRAYGYTF.